Shown below are 17 T cell receptor beta chains from a single sample sequenced in a study of EBV T-cell therapy then PD-1 blockade in nasopharyngeal carcinoma. Profiled with immunoSEQ multiplex PCR; TCRdb holds only in-frame clones, not every one. This table holds around 19,000 clones, around 84% found once. Time point defined: 266 days after commencement of treatment, after nivolumab therapy. Indicated treatment: AdE1-LMPpoly-expanded autologous EBV-specific T-cell therapy followed by anti-PD-1 nivolumab. What these receptors recognize is not known. Sequencing was performed on CD8+ T cells from blood, taken around day 300 from a patient whose treatment included autologous EBV-specific T cells and nivolumab. The receptor source for this set is a man in his forties with nasopharyngeal carcinoma.

This clone was recorded only once. V gene TRBV7-8 combines with J gene TRBJ2-5, with 7 bases lining up with TRBD2. V trimming: 3 bases; J trimming: 1 base; junction bases outside the gene matches: 5. The CDR3 is 15 amino acids. CDR1 and CDR2 from the germline V gene are SGHVS and FQNEAQ. The CDR3 sequence: CASSFGGGFQETQYF. The CDR3 nucleotides read TGTGCCAGCAGCTTTGGGGGGGGGTTCCAAGAGACCCAGTACTTC.

This clone showed up just a few times. The chain is built from TRBV6-5 and TRBJ1-6; 10 nucleotides agree with TRBD1. Germline V gene sequence: CDR1 MNHEY, CDR2 SVGAGI. V dropped 5 bases and J dropped 9; count of bases not matched to a gene: 7. CDR3 size: 15 residues. This CDR3 is CASSPGTGDSSPLHF. The CDR3 DNA follows: TGTGCCAGCAGTCCCGGGACAGGGGACTCTTCACCCCTCCACTTT.

V is TRBV30 and J is TRBJ1-2, with D uncertain. The CDR3 has 12 residues. Germline CDR1 GTSNPN, CDR2 SVGIG (reference sequence). The germline V and J ends were trimmed by 3 bases and 2 bases, with 7 bases remaining between them. The CDR3 loop is CAWSETNYGYTF. The CDR3 coding sequence is TGTGCCTGGAGCGAGACGAACTATGGCTACACCTTC.

This rearrangement joins TRBV15 to TRBJ2-5; perhaps TRBD1 as D (6 bases). CDR1 and CDR2 from the germline V gene are LNHNV and YYDKDF (reference sequence). The CDR3 has 13 residues. Trimming shortened V by 0 bases and J by 9 bases, and 11 bases separated the two germline ends. This CDR3 is CATSREGHRSQYF. The CDR3 DNA is TGTGCCACCAGCAGAGAGGGACATCGGTCCCAGTACTTC. Looking up the rest from reference TRBV15 and TRBJ2-5 gives the full variable domain: DAMVIQNPRYQVTQFGKPVTLSCSQTLNHNVMYWYQQKSSQAPKLLFHYYDKDFNNEADTPDNFQSRRPNTSFCFLDIRSPGLGDTAMYLCATSREGHRSQYFGPGTRLLVL.

This clone showed up just a few times. The chain links TRBV6-4 to TRBJ1-1; 7 bases align to TRBD1. The CDR3 loop spans 15 amino acids. The germline V gene has CDR1 MRHNA and CDR2 SNTAGT. V was clipped by 0 bases and J by 5 bases; unmatched bases: 6. The CDR3 DNA reads TGTGCCAGCAGTGACTCGATTGAGGGGGCAACTGAAGCTTTCTTT. This translates into CASSDSIEGATEAFF.

The rearrangement links TRBV6-5 to TRBJ1-2; 7 bases are shared with TRBD1. The V gene's germline CDR1 is MNHEY and CDR2 SVGAGI. With V trimmed by 8 bases and J by 0 bases, 6 bases remained unmatched. This CDR3 comprises 14 residues. The CDR3 reads CASLNRGPNYGYTF. The CDR3 DNA is TGTGCCAGCCTTAACAGGGGCCCTAACTATGGCTACACCTTC.

V is TRBV6-1 and J is TRBJ1-5; 9 bases match TRBD1. The CDR3 extends over 16 amino acids. Trimming cost V 3 bases and J 0 bases; bases outside gene matches: 3. The germline gives CDR1 MNHNS, CDR2 SASEGT. The CDR3 DNA follows: TGTGCCAGCAGTGAGTGGGACAGGGATAGCAATCAGCCCCAGCATTTT. This codes for CASSEWDRDSNQPQHF.

The chain combines TRBV4-3 with TRBJ2-7; D gene unclear. Trimming removed 0 bases at V and 0 bases at J, with 9 bases between. CDR1 is LGHNA and CDR2 is YSLEER in the germline V gene. The CDR3 covers 15 residues. CDR3 residues: CASSQDIGHSYEQYF. The CDR3 nucleotides read TGCGCCAGCAGCCAAGATATCGGCCACTCCTACGAGCAGTACTTC.

The chain employs TRBV12-3 or TRBV12-4 and TRBJ2-7, with D unclear. V was clipped by 3 bases and J by 6 bases, with 9 bases between them. This CDR3 has 12 amino acids. Written as DNA, the CDR3 is TGTGCCAGCAGTTTTTGGGTAGGCGAGCAGTACTTC. Protein: CASSFWVGEQYF.

V and J are TRBV19 and TRBJ2-3; D might be TRBD1 (5 bases). The V gene lost 4 bases and the J gene lost 3 bases, with 17 bases spanning the gap. Germline-derived CDR1 and CDR2 are LNHDA and SQIVND (reference sequence). The CDR3 runs to 16 residues. The CDR3 loop reads CASSTAGHRKTDTQYF. CDR3 DNA: TGTGCCAGTAGTACGGCAGGACACCGAAAAACAGATACGCAGTATTTT.

The chain uses TRBV9 and TRBJ2-1; 11 bases are a match to TRBD2. The CDR3 length is 19 residues. V shed 3 bases and J 3 bases; nucleotides not matched to a gene: 14. The germline V gene encodes CDR1 SGDLS and CDR2 YYNGEE. The DNA of the CDR3 is TGTGCCAGCAGCGCGCCCGTGGGGCTAGCGGGGGGTCTCTACAATGAGCAGTTCTTC. Translated: CASSAPVGLAGGLYNEQFF.

V and J are TRBV6-4 and TRBJ2-3, with D maybe TRBD1 (5 bases). V was trimmed by 0 bases and J by 4 bases, leaving 8 bases between them. The CDR3 has 14 amino acids. Germline V gives CDR1 MRHNA, CDR2 SNTAGT. The CDR3 here is CASSDSTEADTQYF. CDR3 bases: TGTGCCAGCAGTGACTCGACAGAGGCAGATACGCAGTATTTT.

The chain combines TRBV5-4 with TRBJ1-2; D perhaps matches TRBD1 (5 bases). Germline CDR1 is SGHNT and CDR2 is YYREEE (reference sequence). CDR3 length equals 13 residues. Trimming removed 6 bases from V and 2 bases from J, with 11 bases in between. CDR3 sequence: CASTLRGNYGYTF. The DNA of the CDR3 is TGTGCCAGCACCCTTCGGGGGAACTATGGCTACACCTTC.

This chain uses TRBV27 with TRBJ2-7; D possibly matches TRBD1 or TRBD2 (5 bases each). There are 14 residues in the CDR3. V was shortened by 5 bases and J by 8 bases, with 19 bases between the two germline ends. Germline CDR1 MNHEY, CDR2 SMNVEV (reference sequence). The CDR3 region has the DNA TGTGCCAGCAGTCGGGGACGGATTCCTACGAAGCAGTACTTC. This gives the protein CASSRGRIPTKQYF.

This clone was picked up a small number of times. This CDR3 reads CASSKGLAGPSTDTQYF. The CDR3 DNA follows: TGTGCCAGCAGCAAAGGACTAGCGGGGCCCAGCACAGATACGCAGTATTTT. The chain combines TRBV21-1 with TRBJ2-3; the D call TRBD2 from the table was never checked on the DNA. TRBV21-1 is a listed pseudogene. The CDR3 is 17 amino acids.

This chain uses TRBV18 with TRBJ1-5; 9 nucleotides agree with TRBD1. Germline CDR1 reads KGHSH; CDR2 reads LQKENI. CDR3 size: 14 residues. J lost 4 bases, V lost 4 bases, and 2 bases had no gene match. The CDR3 nucleotides are TGTGCCAGCTCACTCGGGACAGGGAATCAGCCCCAGCATTTT. Protein: CASSLGTGNQPQHF.

J is TRBJ2-1 and V is TRBV4-3; the D gene is possibly TRBD2 (6 bases). The V end lost 4 bases, the J end lost 5 bases, and 15 bases lay between the germline ends. Per the germline V gene, CDR1 is LGHNA and CDR2 is YSLEER. The CDR3 spans 15 residues. The CDR3 DNA is TGCGCCAGCAGCCCCGGGGGATTTGGGGACAATGAGCAGTTCTTC. The encoded protein is CASSPGGFGDNEQFF.